This T cell receptor (beta chain) originates from a study of T cell changes during pregnancy in multiple sclerosis. Sequenced by immunoSEQ multiplex PCR; TCRdb stores in-frame clones only, minus some. This table holds 20,000 to 25,000 clones, about 91% found once. Trimming took 5 bases from V and 8 from J, leaving 14 bases between them. CDR1 is SQVTM, CDR2 ANQGSEA, per germline. The CDR3 has 12 residues. The origin of this receptor is a female donor with multiple sclerosis, enrolled in a pregnancy study. The chain combines TRBV29-1 with TRBJ2-3; possibly TRBD2 for D (5 bases). The starting material was CD4+ T cells from peripheral blood mononuclear cells, obtained in the third trimester of pregnancy. For the CDR3, the DNA is TGCAGCGTTTCGGGGTCCGAGGCTACGCAGTATTTT. Residues: CSVSGSEATQYF.